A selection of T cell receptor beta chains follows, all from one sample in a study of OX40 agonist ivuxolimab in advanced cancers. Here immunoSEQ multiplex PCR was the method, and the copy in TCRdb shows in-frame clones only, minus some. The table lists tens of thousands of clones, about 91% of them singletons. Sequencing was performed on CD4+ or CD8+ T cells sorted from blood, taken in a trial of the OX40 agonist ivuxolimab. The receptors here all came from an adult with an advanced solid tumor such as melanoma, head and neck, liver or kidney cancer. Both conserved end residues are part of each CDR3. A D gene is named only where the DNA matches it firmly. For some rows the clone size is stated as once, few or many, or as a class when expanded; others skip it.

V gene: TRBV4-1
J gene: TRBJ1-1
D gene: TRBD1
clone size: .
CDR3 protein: CASSIQTGRDTEAFF
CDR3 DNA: TGCGCCAGCAGCATCCAGACAGGGAGGGACACTGAAGCTTTCTTT

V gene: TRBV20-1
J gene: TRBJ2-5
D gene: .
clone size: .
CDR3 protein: CSAVQETQYF
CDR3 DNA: TGCAGTGCTGTCCAGGAGACCCAGTACTTC

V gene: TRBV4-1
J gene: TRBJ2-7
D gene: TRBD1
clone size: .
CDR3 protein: CASSQPGQGAVEQYF
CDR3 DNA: TGCGCCAGCAGCCAGCCCGGACAGGGGGCAGTCGAGCAGTACTTC

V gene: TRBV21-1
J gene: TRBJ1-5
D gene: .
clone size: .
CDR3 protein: CASSNRRNQPQHF
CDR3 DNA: TGTGCCAGCAGCAATCGGCGTAATCAGCCCCAGCATTTT

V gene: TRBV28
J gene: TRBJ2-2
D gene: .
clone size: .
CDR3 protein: CASSLGTALNTGELFF
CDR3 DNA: TGTGCCAGCAGTTTAGGTACGGCTTTGAACACCGGGGAGCTGTTTTTT

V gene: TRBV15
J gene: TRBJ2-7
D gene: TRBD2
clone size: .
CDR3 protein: CATSSRTSVGEQYF
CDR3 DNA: TGTGCCACCAGCTCCAGGACTAGCGTGGGGGAGCAGTACTTC

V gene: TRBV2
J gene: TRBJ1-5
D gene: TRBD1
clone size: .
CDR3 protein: CASSPWDRGDSNQPQHF
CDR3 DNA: TGTGCCAGCAGCCCCTGGGACAGGGGCGATAGCAATCAGCCCCAGCATTTT

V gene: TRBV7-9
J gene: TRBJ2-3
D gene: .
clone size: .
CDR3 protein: CASRALGDTQYF
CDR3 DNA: TGTGCCAGCAGGGCATTAGGAGATACGCAGTATTTT

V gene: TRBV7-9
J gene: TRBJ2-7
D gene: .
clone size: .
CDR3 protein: CASSLARGLLSYEQYF
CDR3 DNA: TGTGCCAGCAGCTTAGCGAGGGGACTCCTAAGCTACGAGCAGTACTTC

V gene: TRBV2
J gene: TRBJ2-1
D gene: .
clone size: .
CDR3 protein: CASSRNTGYEQFF
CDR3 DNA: TGTGCCAGCAGCAGGAACACAGGGTATGAGCAGTTCTTC

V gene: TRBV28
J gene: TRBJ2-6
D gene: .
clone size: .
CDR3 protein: CAHGFYSSGANVLTF
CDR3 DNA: TGTGCCCACGGATTCTACAGCTCTGGGGCCAACGTCCTGACTTTC

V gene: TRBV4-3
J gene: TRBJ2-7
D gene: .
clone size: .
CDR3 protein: CASSPGTTVSYEQYF
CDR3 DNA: TGCGCCAGCAGCCCTGGGACAACAGTGTCCTACGAGCAGTACTTC

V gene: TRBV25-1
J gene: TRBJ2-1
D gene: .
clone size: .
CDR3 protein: CASSIGPEQFF
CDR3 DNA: TGTGCCAGCAGTATCGGACCGGAGCAGTTCTTC

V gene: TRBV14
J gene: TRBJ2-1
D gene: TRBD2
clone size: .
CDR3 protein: CASSQELAAQYNEQFF
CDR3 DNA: TGTGCCAGCAGCCAAGAACTAGCGGCACAATACAATGAGCAGTTCTTC

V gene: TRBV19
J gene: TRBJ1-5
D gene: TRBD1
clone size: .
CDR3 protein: CASSIETGDYSNQPQHF
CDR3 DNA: TGTGCCAGTAGTATAGAAACAGGGGACTATAGCAATCAGCCCCAGCATTTT

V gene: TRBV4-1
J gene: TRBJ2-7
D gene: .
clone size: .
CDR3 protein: CASSQVYSYEQYF
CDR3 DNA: TGCGCCAGCAGCCAAGTCTATTCCTACGAGCAGTACTTC

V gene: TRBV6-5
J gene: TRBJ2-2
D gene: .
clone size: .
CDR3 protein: CASSYPGELFF
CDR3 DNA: TGTGCCAGCAGTTACCCCGGGGAGCTGTTTTTT

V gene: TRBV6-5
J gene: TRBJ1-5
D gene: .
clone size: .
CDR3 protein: CASSLERVQPQHF
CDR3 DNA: TGTGCCAGCAGTCTGGAGAGGGTTCAGCCCCAGCATTTT

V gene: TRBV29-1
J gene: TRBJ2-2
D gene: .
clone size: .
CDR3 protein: CSVAGSDYTGELFF
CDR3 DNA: TGCAGCGTTGCGGGGTCAGATTACACCGGGGAGCTGTTTTTT

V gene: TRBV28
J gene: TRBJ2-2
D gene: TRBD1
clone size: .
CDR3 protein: CASRQGEVAGELFF
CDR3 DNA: TGTGCCAGCAGACAGGGGGAGGTTGCCGGGGAGCTGTTTTTT

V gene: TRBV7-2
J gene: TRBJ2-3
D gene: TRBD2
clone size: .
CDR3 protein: CASSFRRLAGVTDTQYF
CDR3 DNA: TGTGCCAGCAGCTTCCGCCGACTAGCGGGGGTCACAGATACGCAGTATTTT

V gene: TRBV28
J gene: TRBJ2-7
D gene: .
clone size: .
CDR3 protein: CATTFRAGIYEQYF
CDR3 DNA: TGTGCCACCACCTTTCGTGCGGGCATCTACGAGCAGTACTTC

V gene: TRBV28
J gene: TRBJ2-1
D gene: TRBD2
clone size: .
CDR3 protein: CASSPGLAGVVNEQFF
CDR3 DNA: TGTGCCAGCAGCCCCGGACTAGCGGGAGTTGTCAATGAGCAGTTCTTC

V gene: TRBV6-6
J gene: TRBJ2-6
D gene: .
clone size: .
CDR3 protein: CASSYFAEGANVLTF
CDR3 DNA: TGTGCCAGCAGTTACTTTGCGGAAGGGGCCAACGTCCTGACTTTC

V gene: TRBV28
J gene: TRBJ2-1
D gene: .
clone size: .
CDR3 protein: CASSFRGGYNEQFF
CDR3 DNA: TGTGCCAGCAGTTTCAGGGGGGGCTACAATGAGCAGTTCTTC

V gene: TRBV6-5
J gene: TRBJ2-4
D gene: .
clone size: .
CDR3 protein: CASSLYRDFLDIQYF
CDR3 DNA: TGTGCCAGCAGTCTCTACAGGGATTTTCTGGACATTCAGTACTTC

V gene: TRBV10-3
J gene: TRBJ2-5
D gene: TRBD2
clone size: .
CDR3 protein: CAISVSAGGGETQYF
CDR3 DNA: TGTGCCATCAGTGTATCAGCGGGAGGTGGTGAGACCCAGTACTTC

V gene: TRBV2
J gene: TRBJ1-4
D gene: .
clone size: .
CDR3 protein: CASYREWNEKLFF
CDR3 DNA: TGTGCCAGCTACAGGGAGTGGAATGAAAAACTGTTTTTT

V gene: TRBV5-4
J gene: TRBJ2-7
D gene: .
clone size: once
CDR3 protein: CASSLRQGIREQYF
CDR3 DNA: TGTGCCAGCAGCTTGCGCCAGGGTATAAGGGAGCAGTACTTC

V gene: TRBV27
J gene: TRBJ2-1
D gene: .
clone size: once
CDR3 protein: CASSLQTGYEQFF
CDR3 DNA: TGTGCCAGCAGTTTACAAACAGGGTATGAGCAGTTCTTC

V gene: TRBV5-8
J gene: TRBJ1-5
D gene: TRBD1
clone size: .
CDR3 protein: CASSHPAGTGGYSNQPQHF
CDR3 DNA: TGTGCCAGCAGCCACCCTGCCGGGACAGGGGGTTATAGCAATCAGCCCCAGCATTTT

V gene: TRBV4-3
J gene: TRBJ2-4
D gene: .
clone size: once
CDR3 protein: CASSQGVRGAKNIQYF
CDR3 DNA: TGCGCCAGCAGCCAGGGTGTCCGGGGTGCCAAAAACATTCAGTACTTC

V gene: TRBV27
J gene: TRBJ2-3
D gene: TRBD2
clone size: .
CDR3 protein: CASSFLREMTDTQYF
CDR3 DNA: TGTGCCAGCAGTTTTTTGCGGGAGATGACAGATACGCAGTATTTT

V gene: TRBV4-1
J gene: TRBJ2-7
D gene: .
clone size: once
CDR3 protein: CASSQGVEQYF
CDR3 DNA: TGCGCCAGCAGCCAAGGCGTCGAGCAGTACTTC

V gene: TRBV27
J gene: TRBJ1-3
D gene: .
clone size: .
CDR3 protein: CASSLSPPTGLSGNTIYF
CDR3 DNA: TGTGCCAGCAGTTTGTCCCCCCCGACAGGCCTCTCTGGAAACACCATATATTTT

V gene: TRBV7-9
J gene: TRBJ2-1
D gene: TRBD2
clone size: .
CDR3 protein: CASSPSGLATRNEQFF
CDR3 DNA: TGTGCCAGCAGCCCCTCGGGACTAGCGACTCGTAATGAGCAGTTCTTC

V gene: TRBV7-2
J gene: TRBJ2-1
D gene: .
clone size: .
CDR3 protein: CASSSELNEQFF
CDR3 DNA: TGTGCCAGCAGCTCGGAGCTTAATGAGCAGTTCTTC

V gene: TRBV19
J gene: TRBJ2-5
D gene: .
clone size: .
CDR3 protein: CASSIWPPHQETQYF
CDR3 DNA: TGTGCCAGTAGTATATGGCCTCCCCACCAAGAGACCCAGTACTTC

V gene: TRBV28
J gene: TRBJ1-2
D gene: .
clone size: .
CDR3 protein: CASSSTMDLPRDYGYTF
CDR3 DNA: TGTGCCAGCAGCTCTACCATGGACCTTCCTCGGGACTATGGCTACACCTTC

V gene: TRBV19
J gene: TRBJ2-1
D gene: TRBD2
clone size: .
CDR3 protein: CASSIQTSGRAYNEQFF
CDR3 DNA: TGTGCCAGTAGTATCCAGACTAGCGGGAGGGCATACAATGAGCAGTTCTTC

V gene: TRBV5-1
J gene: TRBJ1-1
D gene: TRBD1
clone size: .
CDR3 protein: CASSPGQGATEAFF
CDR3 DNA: TGCGCCAGCAGCCCCGGACAGGGGGCGACTGAAGCTTTCTTT

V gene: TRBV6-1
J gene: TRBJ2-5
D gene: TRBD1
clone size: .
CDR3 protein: CASSEETGGGRETQYF
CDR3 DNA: TGTGCCAGCAGTGAAGAGACAGGGGGCGGGAGAGAGACCCAGTACTTC

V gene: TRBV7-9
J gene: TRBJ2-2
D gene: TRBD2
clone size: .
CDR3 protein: CASSSSDRAGVAGELFF
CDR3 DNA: TGTGCCAGCAGCTCTAGCGATCGAGCGGGAGTGGCCGGGGAGCTGTTTTTT

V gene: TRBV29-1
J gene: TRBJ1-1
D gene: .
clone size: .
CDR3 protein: CSVGSNTEAFF
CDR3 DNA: TGCAGCGTTGGCTCGAACACTGAAGCTTTCTTT

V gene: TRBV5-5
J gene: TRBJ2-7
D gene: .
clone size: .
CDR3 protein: CASSGGYEQYF
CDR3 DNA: TGTGCCAGCAGCGGAGGGTACGAGCAGTACTTC

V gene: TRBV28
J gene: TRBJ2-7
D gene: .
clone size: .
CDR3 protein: CASVGLTYSYEQYF
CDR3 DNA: TGTGCCAGCGTGGGGCTAACCTACTCCTACGAGCAGTACTTC

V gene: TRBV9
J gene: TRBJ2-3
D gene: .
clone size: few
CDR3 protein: CASSVDRSTDTQYF
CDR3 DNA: TGTGCCAGCAGCGTAGATAGGTCCACAGATACGCAGTATTTT

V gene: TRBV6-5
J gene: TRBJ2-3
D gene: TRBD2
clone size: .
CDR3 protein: CASSYKTSATDTQYF
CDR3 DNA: TGTGCCAGCAGTTACAAGACTAGCGCCACAGATACGCAGTATTTT

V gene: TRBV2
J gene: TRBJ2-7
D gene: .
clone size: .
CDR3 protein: CASSEGDSMSYEQYF
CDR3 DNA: TGTGCCAGCAGTGAGGGGGACTCCATGTCCTACGAGCAGTACTTC

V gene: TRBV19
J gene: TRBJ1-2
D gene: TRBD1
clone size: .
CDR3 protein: CASWTGADGYTF
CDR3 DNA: TGTGCCAGTTGGACAGGCGCTGATGGCTACACCTTC

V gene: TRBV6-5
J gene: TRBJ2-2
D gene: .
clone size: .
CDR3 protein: CASSYSIGNPGELFF
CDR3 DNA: TGTGCCAGCAGTTACTCGATAGGGAATCCCGGGGAGCTGTTTTTT

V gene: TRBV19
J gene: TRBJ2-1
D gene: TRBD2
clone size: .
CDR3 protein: CASSWTSGSDEQFF
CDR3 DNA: TGTGCCAGTAGTTGGACTAGCGGGAGTGATGAGCAGTTCTTC

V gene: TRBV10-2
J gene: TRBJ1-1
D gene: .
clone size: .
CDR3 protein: CASSAAWAYTEAFF
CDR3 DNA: TGCGCCAGCAGTGCCGCGTGGGCGTACACTGAAGCTTTCTTT